This T cell receptor (beta chain) comes out of a study of CD8 T cells in ankylosing spondylitis. Overall study results and limits: CD8+ cells made up the disease-linked clones, which were relatively rare in peripheral blood. Researchers reportedly found disease-linked clones significantly enriched in matched ankylosing spondylitis synovial fluid. Previous work reported some of these motif variants in the synovial fluid and blood of reactive arthritis. It appeared that ankylosing spondylitis blood was characterized by a TCR beta motif of eight highly homologous variants.

This clonotype was seen a few times. Its antigen is undetermined. TCR beta libraries were made by quantitative 5'-RACE with molecular barcodes. TCRdb re-called the 5' RACE reads with MiXCR, one entry per CDR3 protein. The sample carries fewer than 500,000 distinct CDR3 sequences, 25% to 30% recorded once. The TCR sequence derives from a male donor with ankylosing spondylitis. The sequenced sample consisted of blood, either unsorted or a sorted T cell fraction (not recorded which).

CDR3: CSAASENTEAFF. In DNA, the CDR3 is TGCAGTGCTGCCTCGGAGAACACTGAAGCTTTCTTT. The chain carries TRBV20-1 and TRBJ1-1; D remains unclear. This CDR3 has 12 residues. CDR1 is DFQATT, CDR2 SNEGSKA, per germline (reference sequence). The V and J ends lost 5 bases and 1 base respectively, with 8 bases between them.